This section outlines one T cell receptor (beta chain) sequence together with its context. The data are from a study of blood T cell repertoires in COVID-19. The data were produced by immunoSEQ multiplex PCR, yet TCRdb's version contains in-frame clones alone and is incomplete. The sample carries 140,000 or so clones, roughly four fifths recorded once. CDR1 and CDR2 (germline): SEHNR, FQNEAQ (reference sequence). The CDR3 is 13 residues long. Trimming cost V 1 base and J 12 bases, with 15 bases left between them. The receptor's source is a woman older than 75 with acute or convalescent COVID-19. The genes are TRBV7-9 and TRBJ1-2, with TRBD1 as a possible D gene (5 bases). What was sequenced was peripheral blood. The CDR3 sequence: CASSLDSFGGNTF. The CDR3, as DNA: TGTGCCAGCAGCTTAGATTCTTTCGGGGGAAACACCTTC.